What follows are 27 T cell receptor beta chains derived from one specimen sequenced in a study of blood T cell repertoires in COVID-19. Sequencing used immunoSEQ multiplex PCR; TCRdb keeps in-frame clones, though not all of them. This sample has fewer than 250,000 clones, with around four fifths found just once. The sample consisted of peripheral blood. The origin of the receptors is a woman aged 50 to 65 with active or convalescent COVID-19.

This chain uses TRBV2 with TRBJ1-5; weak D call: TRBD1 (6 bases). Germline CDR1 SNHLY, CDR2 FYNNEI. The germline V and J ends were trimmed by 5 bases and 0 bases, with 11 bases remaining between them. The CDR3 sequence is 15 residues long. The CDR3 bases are TGTGCCAGCAGTCCGGACAGATATAGCAATCAGCCCCAGCATTTT. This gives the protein CASSPDRYSNQPQHF.

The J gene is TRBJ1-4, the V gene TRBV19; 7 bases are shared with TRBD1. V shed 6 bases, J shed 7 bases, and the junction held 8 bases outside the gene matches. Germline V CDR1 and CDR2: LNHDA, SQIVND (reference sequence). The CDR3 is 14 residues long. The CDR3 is CASRKDRAGEKLFF. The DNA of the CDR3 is TGTGCCAGTAGGAAAGACAGGGCCGGTGAAAAACTGTTTTTT.

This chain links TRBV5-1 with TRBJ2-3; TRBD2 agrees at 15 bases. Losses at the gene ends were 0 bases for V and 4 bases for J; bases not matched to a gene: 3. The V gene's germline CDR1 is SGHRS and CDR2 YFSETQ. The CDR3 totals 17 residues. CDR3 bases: TGCGCCAGCAGCTTGGGGACTAGCGGGAGGGTGGCAGATACGCAGTATTTT. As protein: CASSLGTSGRVADTQYF.

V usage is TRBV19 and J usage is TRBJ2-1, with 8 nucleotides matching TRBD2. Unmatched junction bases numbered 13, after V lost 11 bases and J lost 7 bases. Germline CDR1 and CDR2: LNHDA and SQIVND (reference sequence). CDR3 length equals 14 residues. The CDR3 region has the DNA TGTGCCGCGGGGCCGGGAGGGGAGATTAATGAGCAGTTCTTC. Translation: CAAGPGGEINEQFF.

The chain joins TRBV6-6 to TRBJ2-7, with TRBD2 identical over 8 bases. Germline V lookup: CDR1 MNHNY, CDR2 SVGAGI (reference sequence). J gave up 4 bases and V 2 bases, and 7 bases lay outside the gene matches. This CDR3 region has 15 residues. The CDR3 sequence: CASSYTGGSLYEQYF. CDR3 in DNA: TGTGCCAGCAGTTACACGGGAGGGTCGTTGTACGAGCAGTACTTC.

The CDR3: CASAKAGTANTEAFF. CDR3 DNA: TGTGCCAGCGCAAAAGCCGGGACAGCGAACACTGAAGCTTTCTTT. The chain is built from TRBV6-4 and TRBJ1-1; 7 positions agree with TRBD1. CDR1 and CDR2 from the germline V gene are MRHNA and SNTAGT. This CDR3 has 15 residues. The ends lost 8 bases at V and 1 base at J; junction bases unmatched: 10.

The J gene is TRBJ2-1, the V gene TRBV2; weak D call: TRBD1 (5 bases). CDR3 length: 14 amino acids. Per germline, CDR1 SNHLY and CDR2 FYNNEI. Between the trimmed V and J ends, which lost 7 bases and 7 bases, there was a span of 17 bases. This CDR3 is CASKLVQGANEQFF. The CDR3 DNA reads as TGTGCCAGCAAGTTGGTCCAGGGCGCAAATGAGCAGTTCTTC.

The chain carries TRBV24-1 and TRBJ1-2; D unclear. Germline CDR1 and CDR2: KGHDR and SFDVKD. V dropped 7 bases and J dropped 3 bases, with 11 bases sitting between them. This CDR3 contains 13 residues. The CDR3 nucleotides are TGTGCCACCAGCTCCCAGGTCGACTATGGCTACACCTTC. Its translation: CATSSQVDYGYTF.

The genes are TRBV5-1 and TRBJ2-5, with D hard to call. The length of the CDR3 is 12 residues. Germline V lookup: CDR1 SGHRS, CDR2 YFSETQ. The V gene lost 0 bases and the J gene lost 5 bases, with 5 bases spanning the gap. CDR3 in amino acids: CASSLGMETQYF. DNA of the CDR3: TGCGCCAGCAGCTTGGGTATGGAGACCCAGTACTTC.

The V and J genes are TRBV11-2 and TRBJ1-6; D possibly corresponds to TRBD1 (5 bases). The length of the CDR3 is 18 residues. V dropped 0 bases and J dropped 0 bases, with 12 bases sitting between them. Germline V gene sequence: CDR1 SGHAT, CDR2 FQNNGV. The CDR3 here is CASSLEAGRSSYNSPLHF. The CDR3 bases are TGTGCCAGCAGCTTAGAAGCAGGGAGGAGCTCCTATAATTCACCCCTCCACTTT.

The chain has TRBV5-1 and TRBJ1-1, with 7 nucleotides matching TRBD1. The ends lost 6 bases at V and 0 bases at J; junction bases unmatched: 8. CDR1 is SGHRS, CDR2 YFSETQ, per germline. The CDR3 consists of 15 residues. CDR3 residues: CASNEGALMNTEAFF. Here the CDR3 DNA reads TGCGCCAGCAACGAGGGGGCTTTGATGAACACTGAAGCTTTCTTT.

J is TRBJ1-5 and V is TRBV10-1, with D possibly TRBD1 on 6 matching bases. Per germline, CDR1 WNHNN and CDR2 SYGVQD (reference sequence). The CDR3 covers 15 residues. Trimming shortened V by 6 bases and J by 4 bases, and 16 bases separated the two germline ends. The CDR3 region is CASSRDRWTNQPQHF. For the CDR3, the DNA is TGCGCCAGCAGCCGAGACAGGTGGACGAATCAGCCCCAGCATTTT.

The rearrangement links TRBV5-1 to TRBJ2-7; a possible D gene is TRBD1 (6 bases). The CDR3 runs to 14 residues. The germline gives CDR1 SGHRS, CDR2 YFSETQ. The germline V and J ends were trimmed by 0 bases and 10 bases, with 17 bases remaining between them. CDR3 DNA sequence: TGCGCCAGCAGCTTGGAGCAGGGGCCCGCGGTACAGTACTTC. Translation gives CASSLEQGPAVQYF.

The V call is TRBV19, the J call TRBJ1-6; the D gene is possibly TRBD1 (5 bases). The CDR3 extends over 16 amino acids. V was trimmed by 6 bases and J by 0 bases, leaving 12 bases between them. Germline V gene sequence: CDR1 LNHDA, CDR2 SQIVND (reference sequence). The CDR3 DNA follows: TGTGCCAGTAGGCGACAGTCGAGCTCCTATAATTCACCCCTCCACTTT. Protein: CASRRQSSSYNSPLHF. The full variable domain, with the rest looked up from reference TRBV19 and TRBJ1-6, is DGGITQSPKYLFRKEGQNVTLSCEQNLNHDAMYWYRQDPGQGLRLIYYSQIVNDFQKGDIAEGYSVSREKKESFPLTVTSAQKNPTAFYLCASRRQSSSYNSPLHFGNGTRLTVT.

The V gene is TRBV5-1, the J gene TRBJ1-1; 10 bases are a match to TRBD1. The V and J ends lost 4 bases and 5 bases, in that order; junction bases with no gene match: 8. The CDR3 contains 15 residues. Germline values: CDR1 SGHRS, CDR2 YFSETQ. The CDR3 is CASSTTTGGPTEAFF. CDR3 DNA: TGCGCCAGCAGCACCACGACAGGGGGCCCGACTGAAGCTTTCTTT.

The CDR3 DNA follows: TGCGCCAGCAGCTTGTTACTGGAGCACAATGAGCAGTTCTTC. Protein product: CASSLLLEHNEQFF. The rearrangement links TRBV5-1 to TRBJ2-1; D is unresolved. V gave up 1 base and J gave up 5 bases, with 10 bases separating them. In germline, CDR1 is SGHRS, CDR2 YFSETQ. This CDR3 spans 14 amino acids.

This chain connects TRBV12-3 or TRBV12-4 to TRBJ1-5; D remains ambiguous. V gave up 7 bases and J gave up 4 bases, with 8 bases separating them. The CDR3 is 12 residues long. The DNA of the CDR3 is TGTGCCAGCACCCTCCAGAATCAGCCCCAGCATTTT. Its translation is CASTLQNQPQHF.

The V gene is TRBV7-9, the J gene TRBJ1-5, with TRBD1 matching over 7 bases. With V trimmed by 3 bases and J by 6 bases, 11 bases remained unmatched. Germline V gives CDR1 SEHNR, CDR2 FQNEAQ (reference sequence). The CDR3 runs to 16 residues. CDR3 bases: TGTGCCAGCAGCTTTTGCCAGGGGGGTTTTTGTCAGCCCCAGCATTTT. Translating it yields CASSFCQGGFCQPQHF.

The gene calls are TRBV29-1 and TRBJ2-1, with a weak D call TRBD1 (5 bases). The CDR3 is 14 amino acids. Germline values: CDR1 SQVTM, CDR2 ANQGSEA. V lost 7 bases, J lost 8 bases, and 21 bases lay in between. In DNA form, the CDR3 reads TGCAGCGACGAAATCGGGTCCAAAGGGGATGAGCAGTTCTTC. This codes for CSDEIGSKGDEQFF.

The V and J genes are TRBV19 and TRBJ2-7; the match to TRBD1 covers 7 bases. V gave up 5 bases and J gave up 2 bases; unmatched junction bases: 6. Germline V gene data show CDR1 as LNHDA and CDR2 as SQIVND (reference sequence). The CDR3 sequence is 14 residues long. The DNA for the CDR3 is TGTGCCAGTAGTCCTGGGGACAGAGCCTACGAGCAGTACTTC. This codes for CASSPGDRAYEQYF.

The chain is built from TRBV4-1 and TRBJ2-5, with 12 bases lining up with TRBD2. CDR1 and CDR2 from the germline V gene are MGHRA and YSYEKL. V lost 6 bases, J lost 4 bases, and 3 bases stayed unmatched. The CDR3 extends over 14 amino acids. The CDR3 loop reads CASRRTSGAETQYF. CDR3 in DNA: TGCGCCAGCAGGCGGACTAGCGGGGCAGAGACCCAGTACTTC.

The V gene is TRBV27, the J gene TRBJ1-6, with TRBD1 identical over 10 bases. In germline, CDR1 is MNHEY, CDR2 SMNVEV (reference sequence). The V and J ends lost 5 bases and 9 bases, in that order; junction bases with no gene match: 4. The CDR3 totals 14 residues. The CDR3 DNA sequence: TGTGCCAGCAGTCCGGGACAGGGGATTTCACCCCTCCACTTT. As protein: CASSPGQGISPLHF.

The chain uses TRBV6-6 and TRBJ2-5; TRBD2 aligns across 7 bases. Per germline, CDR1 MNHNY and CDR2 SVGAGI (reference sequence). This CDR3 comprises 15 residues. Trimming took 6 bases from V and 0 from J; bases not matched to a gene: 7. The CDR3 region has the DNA TGTGCCAGCAGAAGCCCAGCGGGGTACCAAGAGACCCAGTACTTC. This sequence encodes CASRSPAGYQETQYF.

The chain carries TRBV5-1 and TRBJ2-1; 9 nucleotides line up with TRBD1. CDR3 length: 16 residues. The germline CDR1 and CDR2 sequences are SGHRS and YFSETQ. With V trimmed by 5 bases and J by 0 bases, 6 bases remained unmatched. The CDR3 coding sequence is TGCGCCAGCAGTCCCGGGACAGGGAGCTCCTACAATGAGCAGTTCTTC. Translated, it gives CASSPGTGSSYNEQFF.

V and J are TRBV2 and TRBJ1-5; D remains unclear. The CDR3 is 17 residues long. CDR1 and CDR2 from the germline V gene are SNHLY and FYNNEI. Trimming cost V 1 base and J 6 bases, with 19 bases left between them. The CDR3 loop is CASSEGPRLRLTQPQHF. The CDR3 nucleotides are TGTGCCAGCAGTGAAGGCCCACGATTACGTCTAACTCAGCCCCAGCATTTT. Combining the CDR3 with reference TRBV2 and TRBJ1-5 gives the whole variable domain EPEVTQTPSHQVTQMGQEVILRCVPISNHLYFYWYRQILGQKVEFLVSFYNNEISEKSEIFDDQFSVERPDGSNFTLKIRSTKLEDSAMYFCASSEGPRLRLTQPQHFGDGTRLSIL.

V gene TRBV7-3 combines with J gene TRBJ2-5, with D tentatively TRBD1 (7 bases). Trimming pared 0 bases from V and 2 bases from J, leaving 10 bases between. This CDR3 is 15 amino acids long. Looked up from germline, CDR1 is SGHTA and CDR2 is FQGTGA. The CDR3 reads CASSLTGGQQETQYF. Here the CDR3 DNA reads TGTGCCAGCAGCTTAACGGGGGGACAGCAAGAGACCCAGTACTTC.

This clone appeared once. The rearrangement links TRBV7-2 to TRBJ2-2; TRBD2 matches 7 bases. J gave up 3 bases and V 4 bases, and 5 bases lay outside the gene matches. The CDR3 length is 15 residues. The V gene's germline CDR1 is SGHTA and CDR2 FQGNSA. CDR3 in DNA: TGTGCCAGCAGCTCCGGGACTAAGGACACCGGGGAGCTGTTTTTT. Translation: CASSSGTKDTGELFF. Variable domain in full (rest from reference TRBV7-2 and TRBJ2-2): GAGVSQSPSNKVTEKGKDVELRCDPISGHTALYWYRQSLGQGLEFLIYFQGNSAPDKSGLPSDRFSAERTGGSVSTLTIQRTQQEDSAVYLCASSSGTKDTGELFFGEGSRLTVL.